Listed here is a single T cell receptor (beta chain). Its recognized antigen is unknown. No much larger clone exists at a distance of one base, and base qualities are not known. The entry originates in a study of shared clonotypes between healthy human individuals (dated by TCRdb to 2020 to 2021). Background for the entire study: The cohort included a few men and a couple of women between 18 and 49 years of age. For each donor, CD4 naive and CD4 memory were each given three plates, CD8 naive was given two plates, and CD8 memory was given one plate. Libraries were prepared and TCR repertoires were sequenced by different laboratories using diverse techniques, in order to increase sequencing depth and limit assay-specific biases. Leukapheresis yielded between about 0.9 and 10 billion PBMCs per donor. The study deeply sequenced blood TCR repertoires of about 5 healthy adults to estimate repertoire size and the extent of clonotype sharing between individuals.

The donors were healthy, HIV-negative adults who had no recently reported acute infections or vaccinations. Every donor was a Caucasian adult residing in Nashville, Tennessee, USA. CD4+ T cells were enriched by magnetic negative selection; naive cells were then positively selected on CD45RA, and the negative fraction formed the memory subset. Blood was collected by leukapheresis, and PBMCs were isolated by Ficoll-Histopaque density gradient centrifugation and then cryopreserved in liquid nitrogen vapor phase. Analytical flow cytometry was used to check the purity and quantity of each magnetically sorted T cell population. From each sorted fraction, genomic DNA was isolated and quantified by UV absorbance on a Nanodrop 2000c. Using the deep immunoSEQ assay, multiplex PCR amplified TCR CDR3 regions from genomic DNA. For each cell subset, the extracted genomic DNA was distributed evenly across all wells of several immunoSEQ 96-well plates, and each plate served as one replicate. For sorted subsets, each replicate PCR was loaded with approximately 200 ng genomic DNA, equivalent to about 30,000 T cell genomes. Purified libraries were quantified with a Qubit 3.0 fluorometer, sized on a Bioanalyzer 2100, and re-quantified with the KAPA Library Quantification kit. Every immunoSEQ 96-well plate was sequenced on a separate single-read 150-cycle Illumina NextSeq 550 flow cell. Per the authors' processing: Because the immunoSEQ output included only junctional sequences and no quality scores, the filtering could not be the same as the filtering used for full-length reads. To assign V/J genes and CDR3, sequences were annotated using PyIR, a Python wrapper for IgBLAST v1.9, with IMGT germline references. Reads were removed for weak V/J assignments (E-value above 1e-6), missing CDR3, stop codons, out-of-frame junctions, or ambiguous translated residues. V3J clonotypes were defined as sequences sharing an identical inferred V gene, J gene, and CDR3 amino acid sequence. Percentage overlap between repertoires was computed as shared unique clonotypes divided by the size of the smaller repertoire. Three approaches were used to assess repertoire richness: RTK rarefaction, the Chao1 estimator, and Recon v2.1 estimates of unobserved clonotypes. OLGA was used to compute generation probabilities for all TCRbeta clonotypes that the gDNA method yielded from a handful of donors. What TCRdb holds here is the immuneACCESS table cut down to in-frame rearrangements. Part of the clones is not present; checked against another copy, under half of the missing clones reflect an unresolved V gene, and the others are unexplained. V and J calls and clone size are copied from that table; D and trimming were computed from the DNA. Across this sample there are 2.3 million or so clones, with approximately 93% seen only once. The ten largest clones capture 0.35% to 0.45% of the sample.

V ends up 3 bases short and J 7 bases short, with an unmatched junction base count of 12. The CDR3, cysteine through phenylalanine, is 16 amino acids long. Just CDR3 DNA is preserved here, 48 bases in frame from base 1. Based on the germline V gene, the CDR1 and CDR2 sequences are SGDLS and YYNGEE. Results the study describes overall, beyond this receptor: Higher generation probabilities were observed for clonotypes shared by all four sorted-subset donors than for non-shared clonotypes. Incomplete sequencing was indicated by rarefaction of sorted-subset datasets, despite the large sequencing depth. Sampling was restricted to blood, and TCR repertoires in tissue are likely to differ from TCR repertoires in blood. Estimated clonotype richness was generally larger for naive than for memory subsets. Based on pairwise subsampling, the degree of clonotype sharing among donors was expected to be affected by sequencing depth. The small number of donors limited the genetic and exposure-history diversity represented. When a handful of donors were compared, the shared fraction of clonotypes was about 5.5% for naive CD4, about 4% for naive CD8, more than 2% for memory CD4, and 0.4% for memory CD8.

The sample consisted of naive CD4+ T cells from PBMCs. The sample's cell subset or site, from its label and the paper: CD45RA+ positively selected. This receptor was identified in a man aged 18 to 29 in good health. Some clones in this sample may be carry-over from other donors' samples. The rearranged chain carries TRBV9 and TRBJ2-5; the junction holds 10 bases that match TRBD2. The CDR3 has the sequence CASSAAPSGGLGTQYF. The nucleotides read TGTGCCAGCAGCGCCGCCCCTAGCGGGGGTTTGGGGACCCAGTACTTC.